These T cell receptor beta chains were read from a single sample in a study of early T cells in non-severe SARS-CoV-2 infection. A single record per CDR3 protein comes from TCRdb applying MiXCR to the 5' RACE reads. This sample has about 25,000 distinct CDR3 sequences; approximately 5% occur once, and the top ten carry more than 6.5%. Sequenced: whole blood. The source is an adult who was a healthcare worker with PCR-confirmed SARS-CoV-2 infection or an uninfected control (not recorded which). CDR3s leave out the opening cysteine and the closing phenylalanine or tryptophan. The order of the fields is V gene, J gene, CDR3 protein.

V gene: TRBV19
J gene: TRBJ2-3
CDR3 protein: ASSTGDDTDTQY

V gene: TRBV18
J gene: TRBJ1-1
CDR3 protein: ASSPDRKNTEAF

V gene: TRBV5-6
J gene: TRBJ2-3
CDR3 protein: ASSPELGSTDTQY

V gene: TRBV5-1
J gene: TRBJ1-1
CDR3 protein: ASSLVAAQMNTEAF

V gene: TRBV30
J gene: TRBJ1-2
CDR3 protein: AWSVSGTHGYT

V gene: TRBV7-9
J gene: TRBJ1-6
CDR3 protein: ASSLEMNSPLH

V gene: TRBV7-9
J gene: TRBJ2-1
CDR3 protein: ALGLAGGNEQF

V gene: TRBV3-1
J gene: TRBJ1-4
CDR3 protein: ASSQGYEEKLF

V gene: TRBV29-1
J gene: TRBJ2-3
CDR3 protein: SSSATGADTQY

V gene: TRBV20-1
J gene: TRBJ1-6
CDR3 protein: SARLGQVKSPLH

V gene: TRBV28
J gene: TRBJ2-3
CDR3 protein: ASSHRQGPDTQY

V gene: TRBV20-1
J gene: TRBJ1-2
CDR3 protein: SAWGAGGHYGYT

V gene: TRBV28
J gene: TRBJ2-4
CDR3 protein: ASSPTGDYLNIQY

V gene: TRBV14
J gene: TRBJ2-3
CDR3 protein: ASSPLGQTDTQY

V gene: TRBV3-1
J gene: TRBJ1-1
CDR3 protein: ASSPLAGRTGAEAF

V gene: TRBV28
J gene: TRBJ2-7
CDR3 protein: ASSGLDPYEQY

V gene: TRBV6-1
J gene: TRBJ1-1
CDR3 protein: ASSYRDLNTEAF

V gene: TRBV30
J gene: TRBJ1-1
CDR3 protein: ASPGQGAEAF

V gene: TRBV29-1
J gene: TRBJ1-1
CDR3 protein: SVEAQGAVEAF

V gene: TRBV4-2
J gene: TRBJ1-6
CDR3 protein: ASSPTGAGSSYNSPLH

V gene: TRBV20-1
J gene: TRBJ2-1
CDR3 protein: SARRTSGGARLNEQF

V gene: TRBV11-2
J gene: TRBJ1-6
CDR3 protein: ASSPGNSPLH

V gene: TRBV9
J gene: TRBJ2-2
CDR3 protein: ASSAHRGSGTGELF

V gene: TRBV30
J gene: TRBJ1-3
CDR3 protein: AFGPGTGGTGNTIY

V gene: TRBV28
J gene: TRBJ2-7
CDR3 protein: ASNSPGTSEYEQY

V gene: TRBV20-1
J gene: TRBJ1-1
CDR3 protein: SARTGGNTEAF

V gene: TRBV5-5
J gene: TRBJ2-7
CDR3 protein: ASSFPGTGPIEQY

V gene: TRBV12-3/TRBV12-4
J gene: TRBJ2-2
CDR3 protein: ASSLFPSDQNTGELF

V gene: TRBV12-3/TRBV12-4
J gene: TRBJ2-7
CDR3 protein: ASSIRQRGATYEQY

V gene: TRBV7-9
J gene: TRBJ1-3
CDR3 protein: ASSLGGQPGNTIY

V gene: TRBV7-8
J gene: TRBJ2-3
CDR3 protein: ASSSLYRLGDTQY

V gene: TRBV28
J gene: TRBJ2-3
CDR3 protein: ALELARVPDTQY

V gene: TRBV7-7
J gene: TRBJ2-7
CDR3 protein: ASSLEAGESYEQY

V gene: TRBV19
J gene: TRBJ2-1
CDR3 protein: ASSIRPALEQF

V gene: TRBV29-1
J gene: TRBJ1-5
CDR3 protein: SPKWGSSNQPQH

V gene: TRBV29-1
J gene: TRBJ1-1
CDR3 protein: SVGGGTEAF

V gene: TRBV6-5
J gene: TRBJ2-5
CDR3 protein: ATGLAGGQETQY

V gene: TRBV9
J gene: TRBJ2-3
CDR3 protein: ASSVMAADTQY

V gene: TRBV18
J gene: TRBJ2-1
CDR3 protein: ASSPALGLAGQSSYNEQF

V gene: TRBV3-1
J gene: TRBJ1-1
CDR3 protein: ASSQDLDRGLTEAF

V gene: TRBV5-1
J gene: TRBJ1-5
CDR3 protein: ASSLAPQPGQPQH

V gene: TRBV7-9
J gene: TRBJ2-5
CDR3 protein: ASSLGAGTETQY

V gene: TRBV14
J gene: TRBJ2-1
CDR3 protein: ASSQALWYEQF

V gene: TRBV21-1
J gene: TRBJ2-7
CDR3 protein: ASIPRRGTPTYEQY

V gene: TRBV5-1
J gene: TRBJ2-3
CDR3 protein: ASKTRLAGDTQY

V gene: TRBV2
J gene: TRBJ2-1
CDR3 protein: ASSELIAGHEQF

V gene: TRBV7-9
J gene: TRBJ2-6
CDR3 protein: ASSPEQYGGANVLT

V gene: TRBV29-1
J gene: TRBJ2-1
CDR3 protein: SVRGTSGSYNEQF

V gene: TRBV20-1
J gene: TRBJ2-7
CDR3 protein: SASKHEQY

V gene: TRBV28
J gene: TRBJ2-2
CDR3 protein: AATGVRAGELF

V gene: TRBV7-9
J gene: TRBJ2-1
CDR3 protein: ASSPRAAYNEQF

V gene: TRBV29-1
J gene: TRBJ2-4
CDR3 protein: SAGRPSPGLQY

V gene: TRBV7-9
J gene: TRBJ1-1
CDR3 protein: ASSVIGQNEAF

V gene: TRBV6-6
J gene: TRBJ1-4
CDR3 protein: ASSYSTATNEKLF